Listed here are 25 T cell receptor beta chains from one sample, sequenced in a study of blood T cell repertoires in COVID-19. Some clones are missing from TCRdb's copy, which holds only in-frame ones; the method was immunoSEQ multiplex PCR. Among 250,000 to 300,000 clones, less than 85% were seen once, and the ten largest hold roughly 3.1%. Input material: peripheral blood. The receptors stem from a woman in her late teens or twenties with acute or convalescent COVID-19.

The chain joins TRBV27 to TRBJ1-4, with a tentative D call TRBD1 (5 bases). The CDR3 covers 15 residues. The V gene's germline CDR1 is MNHEY and CDR2 SMNVEV (reference sequence). V lost 2 bases to trimming and J lost 8 bases, with 15 bases between them. The CDR3 spells CASSLRGVSTEKLFF. The CDR3 DNA reads as TGTGCCAGCAGTTTAAGGGGTGTTAGCACAGAAAAACTGTTTTTT.

The DNA for the CDR3 is TGTGCCAGTAGTAGAGGGGGGGTGTACGGCTATGGCTACACCTTC. Translation: CASSRGGVYGYGYTF. The chain has TRBV19 and TRBJ1-2; maybe TRBD1 (6 bases). This CDR3 contains 15 residues. The V end was cut by 4 bases, the J end by 4 bases, with 16 bases between. CDR1 is LNHDA, CDR2 SQIVND, per germline (reference sequence).

Concerning this clone itself: This sample includes further DNA sequences coding for the same CDR3. J is TRBJ2-7 and V is TRBV5-6; 11 bases are a match to TRBD2. CDR1 is SGHDT and CDR2 is YYEEEE in the germline V gene. The V and J ends lost 5 bases and 1 base, in that order; junction bases with no gene match: 5. CDR3 length equals 15 residues. CDR3 amino acids: CASSSLAGGSYEQYF. CDR3 in DNA: TGTGCCAGCAGTTCGCTAGCGGGAGGTTCCTACGAGCAGTACTTC.

This clone was seen many times. The chain recombines TRBV7-8 with TRBJ2-4; TRBD2 matches 16 bases. This CDR3 contains 20 residues. Unmatched junction bases numbered 16, after V lost 4 bases and J lost 7 bases. Germline V gene data show CDR1 as SGHVS and CDR2 as FQNEAQ. The CDR3: CASSSGEPGLAGGGNNIQYF. CDR3 in DNA: TGTGCCAGCAGCTCGGGCGAACCGGGACTAGCGGGAGGGGGAAATAACATTCAGTACTTC.

The chain has TRBV6-5 and TRBJ2-1, with a weak D call TRBD1 (6 bases). Trimming took off 6 bases at V and 8 bases at J, with 8 bases between the two ends. The germline V gene encodes CDR1 MNHEY and CDR2 SVGAGI. The CDR3 has 11 residues. The chain's CDR3 is CASRQGYEQFF. The CDR3, as DNA: TGTGCCAGCAGACAGGGCTATGAGCAGTTCTTC.

The J gene is TRBJ1-4, the V gene TRBV7-2, with D uncertain. This CDR3 is 15 amino acids long. Trimming took off 4 bases at V and 8 bases at J, with 17 bases between the two ends. Germline lookup yields CDR1 SGHTA and CDR2 FQGNSA. Written as DNA, the CDR3 is TGTGCCAGCAGCTCCTTTGGCACCGCCGTGGAAAAACTGTTTTTT. Its protein product is CASSSFGTAVEKLFF.

The genes are TRBV12-2 and TRBJ2-2; TRBD2 was called by the table and not checked on the DNA. TRBV12-2 is a listed pseudogene. This CDR3 has 23 residues. For the CDR3, the DNA is TGTGCAAGTCGCTCAACTCTGGAAATAAGGACTAGCGGGAGCGCCCCGAACACCGGGGAGCTGTTTTTT. Translating it yields CASRSTLEIRTSGSAPNTGELFF.

This clone was observed a few times. This chain links TRBV6-2 or TRBV6-3 with TRBJ2-7; the match to TRBD2 covers 12 bases. This CDR3 is 17 amino acids long. Trimming took 4 bases from V and 1 from J; bases not matched to a gene: 8. Germline CDR1 MNHEY, CDR2 SVGEGT. CDR3 in amino acids: CASSSLWTSGMSYEQYF. For the CDR3, the DNA is TGTGCCAGCAGTTCACTCTGGACTAGCGGGATGTCCTACGAGCAGTACTTC.

The rearrangement links TRBV29-1 to TRBJ1-1; possible D gene TRBD1, 6 bases. The germline gives CDR1 SQVTM, CDR2 ANQGSEA. This CDR3 region has 12 residues. V was clipped by 3 bases and J by 6 bases, with 11 bases between them. CDR3 loop: CSVDQGPPEAFF. The CDR3 region has the DNA TGCAGCGTTGATCAGGGGCCCCCTGAAGCTTTCTTT.

The chain couples TRBV7-9 to TRBJ2-2; D unclear. Germline CDR1 is SEHNR and CDR2 is FQNEAQ (reference sequence). This CDR3 has 14 residues. Trimming shortened V by 1 base and J by 7 bases, and 10 bases separated the two germline ends. The CDR3 nucleotides are TGTGCCAGCAGCTTAGGGGTCGCTAGCGGGGAGCTGTTTTTT. As protein: CASSLGVASGELFF.

V and J are TRBV29-1 and TRBJ2-6, with D possibly being TRBD1 (5 bases). V was trimmed by 6 bases and J by 0 bases, leaving 12 bases between them. Germline CDR1 SQVTM, CDR2 ANQGSEA. The CDR3 is 15 amino acids. This CDR3 is CSVNTGDSGANVLTF. CDR3 coding DNA: TGCAGCGTAAACACAGGAGACTCTGGGGCCAACGTCCTGACTTTC.

The chain has TRBV5-4 and TRBJ2-7, with 8 nucleotides matching TRBD1. CDR3 size: 15 residues. The germline gives CDR1 SGHNT, CDR2 YYREEE (reference sequence). V shed 1 base and J 2 bases; nucleotides not matched to a gene: 5. This chain's CDR3 is CASSLIWDRPYEQYF. As DNA, the CDR3 is TGTGCCAGCAGCTTGATATGGGACAGGCCCTACGAGCAGTACTTC.

This rearrangement joins TRBV5-1 to TRBJ2-4, with TRBD2 identical over 7 bases. The CDR3 is 13 amino acids. Germline CDR1 reads SGHRS; CDR2 reads YFSETQ. Trimming at V came to 2 bases and at J to 10 bases, leaving 6 bases not matched to a gene. The CDR3 region is CASSFQGGIIQYF. CDR3 DNA sequence: TGCGCCAGCAGCTTTCAGGGAGGGATTATTCAGTACTTC.

The genes are TRBV10-1 and TRBJ2-4, with D tentatively TRBD1 (7 bases). V was cut by 6 bases and J by 0 bases, with 18 bases left in between. Germline-derived CDR1 and CDR2 are WNHNN and SYGVQD (reference sequence). This CDR3 has 17 amino acids. CDR3 in DNA: TGCGCCAGCAGGGAGGAGGGGGCGTCATTAGCCAAAAACATTCAGTACTTC. It yields the protein CASREEGASLAKNIQYF.

V is TRBV9 and J is TRBJ2-7; 8 bases are a match to TRBD1. The CDR3 loop spans 16 amino acids. J gave up 10 bases and V 4 bases, and 19 bases lay outside the gene matches. Germline V gene data show CDR1 as SGDLS and CDR2 as YYNGEE. In nucleotides, the CDR3 is TGTGCCAGCAGCAACACCGGGACAGGCGTCCTAGGAAGTCAGTACTTC. Translating it yields CASSNTGTGVLGSQYF.

CDR3 protein: CASSQDMGGSSSGRAVSSYEQYF. For the CDR3, the DNA is TGTGCCAGCAGCCAAGATATGGGGGGCTCGTCTAGCGGGAGGGCGGTGAGCTCCTACGAGCAGTACTTC. The rearrangement uses TRBV4-2 and TRBJ2-7; 12 nucleotides match TRBD2. V gave up 0 bases and J gave up 0 bases; unmatched junction bases: 21. The CDR3 is 23 residues long. Looked up from germline, CDR1 is LGHNA and CDR2 is YNFKEQ.

V usage is TRBV6-5 and J usage is TRBJ2-7, with D possibly TRBD1 on 6 matching bases. There are 14 residues in the CDR3. Germline V lookup: CDR1 MNHEY, CDR2 SVGAGI. The germline V and J ends were trimmed by 2 bases and 0 bases, with 8 bases remaining between them. CDR3 nucleotides: TGTGCCAGCAGTTACGGGACACTCTCCTACGAGCAGTACTTC. Encoded protein: CASSYGTLSYEQYF.

Only a few counts were recorded for this clone. The chain is built from TRBV6-2 or TRBV6-3 and TRBJ2-1; D gene uncertain. The V end lost 6 bases, the J end lost 0 bases, and 12 bases lay between the germline ends. CDR3 length equals 15 residues. Germline loops: CDR1 MNHEY, CDR2 SVGEGT. CDR3 sequence: CASSSTWISYNEQFF. The CDR3 DNA reads TGTGCCAGCAGCTCGACATGGATCTCCTACAATGAGCAGTTCTTC.

The genes are TRBV29-1 and TRBJ1-1, with 9 positions matching TRBD1. J was trimmed by 5 bases and V by 6 bases; bases with no gene match: 10. The CDR3 contains 14 residues. Germline CDR1 is SQVTM and CDR2 is ANQGSEA. Here the CDR3 reads CSVTDPQGATEAFF. In DNA form, the CDR3 reads TGCAGCGTCACAGATCCACAGGGGGCTACTGAAGCTTTCTTT.

This rearrangement joins TRBV19 to TRBJ2-7; 10 nucleotides align to TRBD1. Per the germline V gene, CDR1 is LNHDA and CDR2 is SQIVND (reference sequence). V lost 4 bases to trimming and J lost 5 bases; unmatched junction nucleotides: 8. This CDR3 is built from 15 residues. The CDR3 coding sequence is TGTGCCAGTAGTACCCGACAGGGGGCTCGCAACGAGCAGTACTTC. Amino acid sequence: CASSTRQGARNEQYF.

The chain is built from TRBV28 and TRBJ2-7; D possibly corresponds to TRBD2 (6 bases). Germline assignment: CDR1 MDHEN and CDR2 SYDVKM. With 0 bases removed from V and 1 base from J, the gap between germline ends came to 19 bases. The CDR3 is 18 amino acids. CDR3 DNA sequence: TGTGCCAGCAGTTTATGGTCGCCGGGAGCGCATCTTTCCTACGAGCAGTACTTC. It encodes CASSLWSPGAHLSYEQYF.

This clone was recorded a few times. This sequence joins TRBV19 and TRBJ2-5; the match to TRBD2 covers 7 bases. The CDR3 is 15 amino acids. Germline V lookup: CDR1 LNHDA, CDR2 SQIVND (reference sequence). V shed 3 bases, J shed 3 bases, and the junction held 7 bases outside the gene matches. CDR3 in amino acids: CASSMGGSTKETQYF. CDR3 coding DNA: TGTGCCAGTAGTATGGGAGGGAGTACCAAAGAGACCCAGTACTTC.

The V call is TRBV9, the J call TRBJ1-2, with D unclear. The CDR3 consists of 12 residues. Trimming took 0 bases from V and 7 from J, leaving 7 bases between them. Germline assignment: CDR1 SGDLS and CDR2 YYNGEE. CDR3 nucleotides: TGTGCCAGCAGCGTAGTTGGAGGTGGCTACACCTTC. This translates into CASSVVGGGYTF.

V and J are TRBV5-5 and TRBJ1-2; D perhaps matches TRBD1 (5 bases). The CDR3 extends over 15 amino acids. Per the germline V gene, CDR1 is SGHKS and CDR2 is YYEKEE (reference sequence). V shed 0 bases and J shed 0 bases, with 9 bases lying between them. The CDR3 spells CASSLAGGANYGYTF. The CDR3 DNA reads TGTGCCAGCAGCTTGGCGGGGGGGGCTAACTATGGCTACACCTTC.

The rearrangement joins TRBV30 to TRBJ2-2; 12 bases are shared with TRBD1. V trimming: 1 base; J trimming: 6 bases; junction bases outside the gene matches: 6. The length of the CDR3 is 16 residues. Per the germline V gene, CDR1 is GTSNPN and CDR2 is SVGIG (reference sequence). CDR3 loop: CAWSARDRGLSGELFF. The DNA for the CDR3 is TGTGCCTGGAGTGCTAGGGACAGGGGGCTTTCCGGGGAGCTGTTTTTT. The full variable domain, rest sourced from reference TRBV30 and TRBJ2-2, is SQTIHQWPATLVQPVGSPLSLECTVEGTSNPNLYWYRQAAGRGLQLLFYSVGIGQISSEVPQNLSASRPQDRQFILSSKKLLLSDSGFYLCAWSARDRGLSGELFFGEGSRLTVL.